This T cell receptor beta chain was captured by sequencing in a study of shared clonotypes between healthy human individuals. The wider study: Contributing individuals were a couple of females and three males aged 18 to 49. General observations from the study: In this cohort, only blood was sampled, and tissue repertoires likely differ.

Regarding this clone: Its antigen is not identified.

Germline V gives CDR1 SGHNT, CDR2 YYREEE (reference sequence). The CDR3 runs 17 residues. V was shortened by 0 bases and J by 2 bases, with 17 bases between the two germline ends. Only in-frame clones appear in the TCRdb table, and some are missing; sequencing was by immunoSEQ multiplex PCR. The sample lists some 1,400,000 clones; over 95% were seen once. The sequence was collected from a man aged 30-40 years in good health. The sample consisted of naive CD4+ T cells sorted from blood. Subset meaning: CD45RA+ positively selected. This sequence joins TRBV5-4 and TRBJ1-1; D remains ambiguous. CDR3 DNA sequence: TGTGCCAGCAGCTTGGGGAACGGACGGAGTATTAACACTGAAGCTTTCTTT. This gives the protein CASSLGNGRSINTEAFF. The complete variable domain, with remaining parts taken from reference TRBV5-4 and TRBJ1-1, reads ETGVTQSPTHLIKTRGQQVTLRCSSQSGHNTVSWYQQALGQGPQFIFQYYREEENGRGNFPPRFSGLQFPNYSSELNVNALELDDSALYLCASSLGNGRSINTEAFFGQGTRLTVV.